This T cell receptor beta chain was profiled in a study of molecular identifiers for immune sequencing clone quantification. Between the trimmed V and J ends, which lost 2 bases and 5 bases, there was a span of 7 bases. The CDR3 extends over 12 amino acids. Looked up from germline, CDR1 is SGHAT and CDR2 is FQNNGV. Study-wide results and limits: Barcodes shared by identical TCR molecules could lead to underestimated sizes of highly expanded clones. In naive cells, clones above 20 RNA copies held under 1% of molecules, whereas in effector cells they held over 99%.

This clonotype was seen many times. The antigen is not known. Bulk TCR library preparation followed previously described methods with listed TCR primers. TCRdb fed the PCR reads into MiXCR, producing one record per CDR3 protein. The sample has around 300,000 distinct CDR3 sequences; roughly a quarter are singletons. Sequences were obtained from naive CD8+ T cells from blood, with Jurkat cell RNA spiked in. Subset given: FACS-sorted CD8+CD4-CCR7+CD45RA+ naive T cells. The source of this sequence is a human donor in good health. Some libraries in this study had Jurkat cell RNA spiked in. The rearrangement uses TRBV11-2 and TRBJ2-7; unclear D gene. The CDR3 is CASSLLAHEQYF. The CDR3 DNA follows: TGTGCCAGCAGCTTACTGGCCCACGAGCAGTACTTC.